This TCR beta chain came from a study of graft-versus-host responses after intestinal transplantation. Across the whole study: Multivisceral, liver-intestinal, or isolated intestinal transplants were performed in recipients.

The repertoire was sequenced with immunoSEQ multiplex PCR; TCRdb's copy has only in-frame clones and lacks some. The sample yields about 59,000 clones, around 92% seen once. Germline CDR1 is MNHEY and CDR2 is SVGAGI. CDR3 size: 16 residues. V was pared by 0 bases and J by 0 bases, with 11 bases between. The study's findings and limits: Association was observed between peak circulating GvH clone levels and early post-transplant HvG declines. Among recipient marrow samples, GvH clones were found; some appeared first in ileum or blood. Graft-donor T cell macrochimerism coincided with high graft-versus-host to host-versus-graft clonal ratios in allografts.

Concerning this clone: The antigen is unknown.

This chain links TRBV6-5 with TRBJ2-5; D is unresolved. This receptor was taken from a human donor who was the organ donor for an intestinal transplant. The sequenced sample was unstimulated CD4+ T cells sorted from spleen or lymph node cells, obtained before transplant. Written as DNA, the CDR3 is TGTGCCAGCAGTTACTCTGGATGGCAGGACCAAGAGACCCAGTACTTC. It yields the protein CASSYSGWQDQETQYF.